This T cell receptor beta chain was identified during a study of T cell repertoires in cytomegalovirus infection (dated by TCRdb to between 2019 and 2020). In terms of the full investigation: Alongside well-studied HLA-B-restricted epitopes, the peptide stimulations were aimed at recently identified HLA-C-restricted CMV epitopes, whose presentation resists viral immunomodulation. Because public TCR beta signatures pointed to carriage of CMV infection together with the matching HLA type, the HLA type of each donor mattered for the analysis. Study-level results and caveats: In both this cohort and an independent 352-donor cohort, the cumulative frequency of public TCR beta family members distinguished carriers of CMV infection plus the relevant HLA type. The ex vivo response was dominated by HLA-C-restricted CMV-specific TCR beta clonotypes, which also provided the single most frequent clonotype in two of eight donors.

The run used an Illumina HiSeq 1500. The raw public reads went through TCRdb reprocessing: fastp at Q25, MiXCR clone calling, in-frame beta chains kept. Each CDR3 protein gets just one entry, which takes the most common genes and DNA from the rows behind it. The sample includes approximately 910,000 distinct CDR3 sequences, with roughly 30% observed a single time. Around 15% of the sample lies in the top ten. From a lookup of the germline V gene (reference sequence), CDR1 and CDR2 are MNHEY and SMNVEV. V loses 2 bases of germline sequence and J loses 1 base, and the interval between the two ends is 8 bases. The cysteine opens and the phenylalanine closes a CDR3 of 14 amino acids. CDR3 DNA is the only sequence kept; it has 42 bases, read in frame from the first base. What this sample's treatment or condition label stands for: in vitro stimulation with specific CMV peptide epitopes to enrich CMV-specific T cells.

This clonotype showed up just a few times. Which antigen it targets is not known. Base-call qualities are not available, and no considerably larger clone is one nucleotide away. This TCR derives from a human donor in good health (CMV status not recorded). Some clones in this sample may be carry-over from other donors' samples. The sequencing here drew on cultured CD8+ T cells from PBMCs, taken from culture after CMV antigen stimulation. Recombination joined TRBV27 with TRBJ1-1; 5 matching bases give a weak D call of TRBD1. The CDR3 protein sequence reads: CASSLLGTNTEAFF. The bases read TGTGCCAGCAGTTTACTGGGGACGAACACTGAAGCTTTCTTT.